These 16 T cell receptor beta chains were sequenced from one sample in a study of cytomegalovirus exposure and HLA in healthy donors (dated by TCRdb to the late 2010s). Libraries were made using the immunoSEQ multiplex PCR assay. The multiplex PCR relied on a mix of 60 forward primers for TCR Vbeta segments and 13 reverse primers for TCR Jbeta segments. In its TCRdb copy, this immuneACCESS table keeps in-frame sequences only and misses some clones. Where compared with another copy, unresolved V genes explain less than half of these, and the others have no known cause. The sample profile shows 130,000 or so clones; nearly 80% of them were found once. Approximately 1.1% of the sample comes from the top ten. The sequenced sample was PBMCs. The source of these receptors is a male donor in good health and CMV-seronegative.

V gene TRBV5-6 combines with J gene TRBJ1-1, with D possibly TRBD1 on 5 matching bases. The V end lost 4 bases, the J end lost 3 bases, and 10 bases lay between the germline ends. Germline V gene data show CDR1 as SGHDT and CDR2 as YYEEEE. The CDR3 totals 13 residues. The CDR3 spells CASSRGHDTEAFF. The CDR3 DNA sequence: TGTGCCAGCAGCCGCGGACACGACACTGAAGCTTTCTTT.

The chain's CDR3 is CASSLVGGDEQYF. CDR3 in DNA: TGTGCCAGCAGCTTAGTCGGCGGGGACGAGCAGTACTTC. V gene TRBV11-3 combines with J gene TRBJ2-7, with D possibly being TRBD2 (6 bases). Germline V gene lookup returns CDR1 SGHNT and CDR2 YENEEA. V was pared by 1 base and J by 5 bases, with 9 bases between. CDR3 length: 13 amino acids.

This clone was seen just once. The chain joins TRBV5-1 to TRBJ2-6; TRBD2 is a possible D gene (5 bases). Trimming cost V 6 bases and J 0 bases, with 19 bases left between them. CDR1 is SGHRS and CDR2 is YFSETQ in the germline V gene. The CDR3 spans 18 residues. The CDR3 here is CASTQSGSALSGANVLTF. The CDR3 DNA reads TGCGCCAGCACCCAGTCGGGTAGCGCGCTCTCTGGGGCCAACGTCCTGACTTTC.

This clone showed up just once. The chain combines TRBV2 with TRBJ1-6, with D uncertain. CDR1 SNHLY and CDR2 FYNNEI come from the germline V gene. V was trimmed by 6 bases and J by 11 bases, leaving 14 bases between them. This CDR3 has 13 amino acids. CDR3 sequence: CASSPEREAPLHF. The CDR3 DNA reads as TGTGCCAGCAGCCCGGAGAGGGAAGCACCCCTCCACTTT.

This chain uses TRBV18 with TRBJ2-1; 7 bases agree with TRBD2. CDR1 and CDR2 from the germline V gene are KGHSH and LQKENI. There are 16 residues in the CDR3. V was pared by 3 bases and J by 0 bases, with 5 bases of the junction left unmatched. This CDR3 reads CASSPAGEHSYNEQFF. The CDR3, as DNA: TGTGCCAGCTCACCGGCGGGAGAACACTCCTACAATGAGCAGTTCTTC. Using reference TRBV18 and TRBJ2-1 for the parts outside the CDR3, the full variable domain is NAGVMQNPRHLVRRRGQEARLRCSPMKGHSHVYWYRQLPEEGLKFMVYLQKENIIDESGMPKERFSAEFPKEGPSILRIQQVVRGDSAAYFCASSPAGEHSYNEQFFGPGTRLTVL.

This sequence joins TRBV7-2 and TRBJ2-5; a weak D match, TRBD2 (6 bases). Germline CDR1 SGHTA, CDR2 FQGNSA. V dropped 4 bases and J dropped 9 bases, with 21 bases sitting between them. This CDR3 comprises 15 residues. The CDR3 DNA reads TGTGCCAGCAGCTCGGGGACGGACGGGGGAGTGGCCCAGTACTTC. Its protein product is CASSSGTDGGVAQYF.

This chain links TRBV19 with TRBJ2-2; 8 bases are shared with TRBD1. There are 15 residues in the CDR3. Germline V lookup: CDR1 LNHDA, CDR2 SQIVND (reference sequence). Trimming took 1 base from V and 6 from J; bases not matched to a gene: 4. The CDR3 here is CASSIARTGSGELFF. The CDR3 DNA sequence: TGTGCCAGTAGTATAGCCCGGACAGGGTCCGGGGAGCTGTTTTTT.

This chain joins TRBV9 and TRBJ1-2, with 10 bases lining up with TRBD1. V lost 0 bases, J lost 4 bases, and 6 bases stayed unmatched. Germline V gives CDR1 SGDLS, CDR2 YYNGEE. The CDR3 loop spans 16 amino acids. CDR3 sequence: CASSVGRDRGVYGYTF. The DNA of the CDR3 is TGTGCCAGCAGCGTAGGTCGGGACAGGGGTGTCTATGGCTACACCTTC.

The chain couples TRBV7-6 to TRBJ2-2, with a weak D call TRBD1 (5 bases). Trimming took off 2 bases at V and 2 bases at J, with 12 bases between the two ends. Germline CDR1 is SGHVS and CDR2 is FNYEAQ. CDR3 size: 16 residues. The CDR3, as DNA: TGTGCCAGCAGCTTATGGGCAGGGATCAACACCGGGGAGCTGTTTTTT. Translating it yields CASSLWAGINTGELFF.

This clone was counted between two and nine times. The chain carries TRBV6-5 and TRBJ1-6; D is uncertain. Trimming removed 0 bases from V and 8 bases from J, with 14 bases in between. The CDR3 has 16 residues. Germline lookup yields CDR1 MNHEY and CDR2 SVGAGI. The DNA of the CDR3 is TGTGCCAGCAGTTACTCGAGCAGGTTCCTTGATTCACCCCTCCACTTT. As protein: CASSYSSRFLDSPLHF.

This chain's CDR3 is CASSPGQGYNEQFF. CDR3 bases: TGTGCCAGCAGTCCGGGACAGGGGTACAATGAGCAGTTCTTC. The rearrangement joins TRBV7-3 to TRBJ2-1, with 10 bases lining up with TRBD1. The CDR3 is 14 amino acids. The germline CDR1 and CDR2 sequences are SGHTA and FQGTGA. The V gene end was trimmed by 6 bases and the J gene end by 4 bases; junction bases not matched to a gene: 3.

This chain links TRBV7-2 with TRBJ2-1, with 7 positions matching TRBD2. Looked up from germline, CDR1 is SGHTA and CDR2 is FQGNSA. The CDR3 contains 14 residues. With V trimmed by 1 base and J by 7 bases, 4 bases remained unmatched. CDR3 coding DNA: TGTGCCAGCAGCTTAGGGACTAGTTCAAATGAGCAGTTCTTC. It yields the protein CASSLGTSSNEQFF.

The gene calls are TRBV4-3 and TRBJ2-5; D uncertain. CDR3 length: 12 residues. The V end lost 1 base, the J end lost 5 bases, and 5 bases lay between the germline ends. Germline CDR1 LGHNA, CDR2 YSLEER. CDR3 nucleotides: TGCGCCAGCAGCCAAGCCCGGGAGACCCAGTACTTC. This codes for CASSQARETQYF.

The J gene is TRBJ2-7, the V gene TRBV11-2, with D hard to call. CDR1 and CDR2 from the germline V gene are SGHAT and FQNNGV. The CDR3 contains 12 residues. Deletions cut 5 bases from V and 0 bases from J, with 5 bases between. The CDR3 loop is CASSVNSYEQYF. The CDR3 DNA follows: TGTGCCAGCAGCGTAAACTCCTACGAGCAGTACTTC.

V and J are TRBV6-6 and TRBJ1-5; D is uncertain. Germline V lookup: CDR1 MNHNY, CDR2 SVGAGI (reference sequence). The CDR3 consists of 15 residues. Trimming left V 2 bases short and J 4 bases short, with 12 bases between. The CDR3 sequence is CASSYPRPGNQPQHF. CDR3 nucleotides: TGTGCCAGCAGTTACCCGAGACCGGGAAATCAGCCCCAGCATTTT.

This clone was seen only once. CDR3 sequence: CASRSQVHGGNTIYF. Written as DNA, the CDR3 is TGTGCCAGCAGATCACAGGTGCACGGGGGAAACACCATATATTTT. The chain links TRBV6-5 to TRBJ1-3; a weak D match, TRBD1 (5 bases). V was shortened by 6 bases and J by 4 bases, with 16 bases between the two germline ends. This CDR3 contains 15 residues. Germline values: CDR1 MNHEY, CDR2 SVGAGI.